The source of this T cell receptor beta chain is a study of naive and memory T cell subsets. Amplification of ligated cDNA took four PCR rounds with SP2 and nested alpha and beta constant primers. Using its own MiXCR run on the 5' RACE reads, TCRdb lists one record per CDR3 protein. The sample yields more than 55,000 distinct CDR3 sequences, 6% to 8.5% seen once. TCR cDNA received a 3' ligated oligonucleotide that carried a UMI. The clonotype originates from a female donor in good health.

CDR3 residues: CASSLEAQGLNTEAFF. The CDR3 region has the DNA TGCGCCAGCAGCTTGGAGGCCCAGGGATTGAACACTGAAGCTTTCTTT. The rearrangement links TRBV5-1 to TRBJ1-1; tentative D call: TRBD1 (5 bases). Per the germline V gene, CDR1 is SGHRS and CDR2 is YFSETQ. Deletions cut 0 bases from V and 0 bases from J, with 12 bases between. This CDR3 is built from 16 residues.